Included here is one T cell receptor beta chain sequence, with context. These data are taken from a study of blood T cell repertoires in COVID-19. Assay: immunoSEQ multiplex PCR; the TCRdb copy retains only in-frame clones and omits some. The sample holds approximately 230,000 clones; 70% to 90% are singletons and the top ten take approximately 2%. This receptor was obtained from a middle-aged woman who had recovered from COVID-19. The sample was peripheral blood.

The DNA of the CDR3 is TGCGCCAGCAGCCGAGGACAGGGGCAGGGCTACACCTTC. Translating gives CASSRGQGQGYTF. This rearrangement joins TRBV4-3 to TRBJ1-2; 9 positions match TRBD1. The CDR3 length is 13 residues. Germline loops: CDR1 LGHNA, CDR2 YSLEER. V lost 4 bases, J lost 8 bases, and 5 bases stayed unmatched.